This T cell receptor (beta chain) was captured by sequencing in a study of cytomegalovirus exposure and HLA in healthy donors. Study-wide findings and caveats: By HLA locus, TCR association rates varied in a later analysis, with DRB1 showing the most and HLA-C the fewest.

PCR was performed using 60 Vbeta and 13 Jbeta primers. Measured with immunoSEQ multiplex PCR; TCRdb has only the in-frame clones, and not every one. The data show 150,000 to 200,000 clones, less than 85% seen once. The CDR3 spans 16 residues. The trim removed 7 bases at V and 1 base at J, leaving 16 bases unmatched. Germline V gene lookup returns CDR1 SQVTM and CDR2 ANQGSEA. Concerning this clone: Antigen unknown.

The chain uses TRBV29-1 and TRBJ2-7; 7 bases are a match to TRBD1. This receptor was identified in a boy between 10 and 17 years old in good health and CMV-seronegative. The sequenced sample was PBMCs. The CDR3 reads CSALDRSRYSSYEQYF. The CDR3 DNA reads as TGCAGCGCGCTGGACAGGTCACGCTACTCATCCTACGAGCAGTACTTC.